This T cell receptor beta chain was obtained from a study of cytomegalovirus exposure and HLA in healthy donors. Overall study findings and caveats: Generally TCR sequences proved uncommon, though certain public TCRs appeared in numerous donors. A classifier reportedly called cytomegalovirus status with high sensitivity and specificity.

This table comes from immunoSEQ multiplex PCR, and its TCRdb copy is limited to in-frame clones, with some not included. The table records some 68,000 clones, more than 95% of them present only once. A note on this clone: Its matching antigen is unknown.

There are 13 residues in the CDR3. Germline V gene sequence: CDR1 SQVTM, CDR2 ANQGSEA. J gave up 2 bases and V 6 bases, and 5 bases lay outside the gene matches. The specimen sequenced was PBMCs. The receptor's source is a man younger than 30 in good health and CMV-seronegative. The V and J genes are TRBV29-1 and TRBJ1-2; 8 bases are a match to TRBD1. Here the CDR3 reads CSVGQEVNYGYTF. CDR3 coding DNA: TGCAGCGTGGGACAGGAGGTGAACTATGGCTACACCTTC.